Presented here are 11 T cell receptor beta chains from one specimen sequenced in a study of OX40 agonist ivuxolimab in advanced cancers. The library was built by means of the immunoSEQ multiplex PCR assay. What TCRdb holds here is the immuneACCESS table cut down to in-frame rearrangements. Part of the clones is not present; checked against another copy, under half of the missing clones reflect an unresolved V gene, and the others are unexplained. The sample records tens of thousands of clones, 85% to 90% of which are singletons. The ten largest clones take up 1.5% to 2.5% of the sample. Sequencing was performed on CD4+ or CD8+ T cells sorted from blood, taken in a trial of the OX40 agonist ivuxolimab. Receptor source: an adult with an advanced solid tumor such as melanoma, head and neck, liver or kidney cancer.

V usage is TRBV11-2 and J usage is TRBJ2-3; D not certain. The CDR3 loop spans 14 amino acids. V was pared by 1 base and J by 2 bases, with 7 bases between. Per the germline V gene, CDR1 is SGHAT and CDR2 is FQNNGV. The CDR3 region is CASSLGQSTDTQYF. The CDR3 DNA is TGTGCCAGCAGCTTAGGACAATCCACAGATACGCAGTATTTT.

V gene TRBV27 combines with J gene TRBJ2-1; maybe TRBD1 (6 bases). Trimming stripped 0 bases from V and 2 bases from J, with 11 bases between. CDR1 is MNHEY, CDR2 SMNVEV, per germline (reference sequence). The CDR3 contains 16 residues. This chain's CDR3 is CASSLSRTAPYNEQFF. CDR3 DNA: TGTGCCAGCAGTTTATCCCGGACAGCCCCCTACAATGAGCAGTTCTTC.

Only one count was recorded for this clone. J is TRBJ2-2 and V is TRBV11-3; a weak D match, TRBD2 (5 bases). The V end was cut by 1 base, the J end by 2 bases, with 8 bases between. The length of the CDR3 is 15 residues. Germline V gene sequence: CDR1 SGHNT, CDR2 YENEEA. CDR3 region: CASSLGTGNTGELFF. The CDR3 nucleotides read TGTGCCAGCAGCTTAGGGACTGGAAACACCGGGGAGCTGTTTTTT.

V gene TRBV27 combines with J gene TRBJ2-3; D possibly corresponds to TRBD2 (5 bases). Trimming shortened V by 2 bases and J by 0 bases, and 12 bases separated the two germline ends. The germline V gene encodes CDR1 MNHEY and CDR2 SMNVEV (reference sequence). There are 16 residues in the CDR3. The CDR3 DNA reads TGTGCCAGCAGTTTACTCGGGGATAGAAGCACAGATACGCAGTATTTT. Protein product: CASSLLGDRSTDTQYF.

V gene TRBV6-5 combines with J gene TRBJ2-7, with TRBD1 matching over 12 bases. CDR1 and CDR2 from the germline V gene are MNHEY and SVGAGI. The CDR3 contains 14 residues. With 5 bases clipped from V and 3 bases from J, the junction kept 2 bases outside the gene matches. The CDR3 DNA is TGTGCCAGCAGTAGGGACAGGGGGCTCTACGAGCAGTACTTC. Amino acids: CASSRDRGLYEQYF.

DNA of the CDR3: TGTGCCAGCAGCTTGGGACTAGCGGGTAACTCCTACGAGCAGTACTTC. Protein: CASSLGLAGNSYEQYF. V and J are TRBV5-4 and TRBJ2-7; the match to TRBD2 covers 10 bases. Trimming cost V 0 bases and J 0 bases; bases outside gene matches: 3. Germline CDR1 is SGHNT and CDR2 is YYREEE (reference sequence). The CDR3 runs to 16 residues. The entire variable domain, with the rest obtained from reference TRBV5-4 and TRBJ2-7, is as follows: ETGVTQSPTHLIKTRGQQVTLRCSSQSGHNTVSWYQQALGQGPQFIFQYYREEENGRGNFPPRFSGLQFPNYSSELNVNALELDDSALYLCASSLGLAGNSYEQYFGPGTRLTVT.

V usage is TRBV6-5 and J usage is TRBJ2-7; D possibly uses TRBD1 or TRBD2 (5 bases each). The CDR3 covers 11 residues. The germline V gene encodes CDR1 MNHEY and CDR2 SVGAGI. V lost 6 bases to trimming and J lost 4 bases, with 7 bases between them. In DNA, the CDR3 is TGTGCCAGCAGGGGACCGTACGAGCAGTACTTC. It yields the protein CASRGPYEQYF.

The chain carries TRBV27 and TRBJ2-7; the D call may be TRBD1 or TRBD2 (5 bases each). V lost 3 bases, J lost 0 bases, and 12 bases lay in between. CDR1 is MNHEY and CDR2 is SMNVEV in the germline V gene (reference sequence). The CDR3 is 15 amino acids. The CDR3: CASSLGDRPSYEQYF. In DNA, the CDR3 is TGTGCCAGCAGTTTGGGGGACCGACCCTCCTACGAGCAGTACTTC.

The CDR3 loop reads CASTRLAGGYEQYF. The DNA for the CDR3 is TGTGCCAGCACCCGACTAGCGGGAGGATACGAGCAGTACTTC. V gene TRBV6-1 combines with J gene TRBJ2-7, with 13 bases aligning to TRBD2. The germline V gene encodes CDR1 MNHNS and CDR2 SASEGT. The CDR3 loop spans 14 amino acids. Germline trimming cut 7 bases from V and 4 bases from J; bases unmatched to any gene: 4.

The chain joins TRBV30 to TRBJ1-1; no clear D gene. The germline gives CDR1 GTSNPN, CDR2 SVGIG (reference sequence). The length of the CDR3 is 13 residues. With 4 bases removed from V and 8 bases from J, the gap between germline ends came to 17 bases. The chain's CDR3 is CAWKGLGRDEAFF. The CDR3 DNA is TGTGCCTGGAAGGGTTTAGGCAGAGACGAAGCTTTCTTT.

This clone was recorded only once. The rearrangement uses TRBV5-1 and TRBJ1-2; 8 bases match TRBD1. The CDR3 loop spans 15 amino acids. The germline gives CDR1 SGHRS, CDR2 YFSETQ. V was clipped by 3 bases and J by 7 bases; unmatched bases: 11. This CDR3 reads CASSWGGQGQFGYTF. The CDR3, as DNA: TGCGCCAGCAGCTGGGGAGGACAGGGACAGTTTGGCTACACCTTC.